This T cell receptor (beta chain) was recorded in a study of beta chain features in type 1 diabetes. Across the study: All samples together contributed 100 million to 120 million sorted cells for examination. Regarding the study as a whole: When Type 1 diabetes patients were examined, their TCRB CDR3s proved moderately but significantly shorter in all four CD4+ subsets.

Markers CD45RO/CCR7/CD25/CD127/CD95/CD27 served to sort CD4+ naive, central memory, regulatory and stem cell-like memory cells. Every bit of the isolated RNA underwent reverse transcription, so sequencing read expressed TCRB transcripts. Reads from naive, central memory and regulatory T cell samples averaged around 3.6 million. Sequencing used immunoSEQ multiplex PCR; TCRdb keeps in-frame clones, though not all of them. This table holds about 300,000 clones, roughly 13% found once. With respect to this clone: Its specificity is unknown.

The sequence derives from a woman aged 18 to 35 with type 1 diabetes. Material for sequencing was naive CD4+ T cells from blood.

The CDR3 DNA follows: TGCGCCAGCAGCCCGGCGGGGACAGGGTCCTACAATGAGCAGTTCTTC. As protein: CASSPAGTGSYNEQFF. The chain joins TRBV4-3 to TRBJ2-1; TRBD1 agrees at 9 bases. Germline V gene data show CDR1 as LGHNA and CDR2 as YSLEER. The CDR3 runs to 16 residues. V lost 4 bases to trimming and J lost 1 base; unmatched junction nucleotides: 5.